This T cell receptor (beta chain) was documented in a study of monozygotic twins with inflammatory bowel disease. Looked up from germline, CDR1 is SGHDT and CDR2 is YYEEEE. The CDR3 has 16 amino acids. Each of the TCR libraries took 3,000 to 4,000 ng of total RNA. Following a re-call of the 5' RACE reads, TCRdb has one entry per CDR3 protein and lacks DNA. Its listing shows fewer than 400,000 distinct CDR3 sequences. The chain combines TRBV5-6 with TRBJ2-1; the TCRdb D gene call, TRBD2, has no DNA to confirm it. This clonotype was obtained from a human donor with ulcerative colitis or Crohn's disease, or a healthy co-twin of an affected twin (not recorded which). The sample comprised blood. CDR3 loop: CASSLAWGGRYNEQFF.